This TCR beta chain was obtained from a study of blood T cell repertoires in COVID-19. Overall study: Samples came from the United States, Italy and Spain, spanning acute and convalescent COVID-19.

The CDR3 contains 11 residues. V was trimmed by 3 bases and J by 7 bases, leaving 3 bases between them. Authors' analysis steps: Reference gene primers were amplified, and this amplification served to estimate nucleated cell counts. Using immunoSEQ multiplex PCR, the repertoire was profiled, and TCRdb retains in-frame clones only, with some absent. V, J and clone size derive from that table, while D and trimming were established from the DNA sequence. The sample gives some 160,000 clones, roughly nine tenths of which show up once; 4% is in the top ten. Sample: peripheral blood. The V gene is TRBV12-3 or TRBV12-4, the J gene TRBJ1-4; D is unclear. This clonotype was obtained from a woman in her 70s with acute or convalescent COVID-19. Here the CDR3 reads CASSFREKLFF. CDR3 bases: TGTGCCAGCAGTTTTCGTGAAAAACTGTTTTTT.